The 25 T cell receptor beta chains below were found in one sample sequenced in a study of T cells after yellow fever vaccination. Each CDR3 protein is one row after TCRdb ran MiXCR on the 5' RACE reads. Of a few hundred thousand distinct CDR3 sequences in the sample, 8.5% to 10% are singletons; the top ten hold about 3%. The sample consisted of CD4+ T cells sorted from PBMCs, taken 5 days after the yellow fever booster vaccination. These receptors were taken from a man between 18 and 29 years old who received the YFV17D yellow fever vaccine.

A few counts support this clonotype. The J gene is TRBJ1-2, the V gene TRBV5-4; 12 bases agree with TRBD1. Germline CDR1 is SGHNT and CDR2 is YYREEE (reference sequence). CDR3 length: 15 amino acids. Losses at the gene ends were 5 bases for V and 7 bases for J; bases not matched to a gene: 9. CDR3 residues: CASRIMGTGGGGYTF. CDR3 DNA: TGTGCCAGCAGGATTATGGGGACAGGGGGCGGTGGCTACACCTTC.

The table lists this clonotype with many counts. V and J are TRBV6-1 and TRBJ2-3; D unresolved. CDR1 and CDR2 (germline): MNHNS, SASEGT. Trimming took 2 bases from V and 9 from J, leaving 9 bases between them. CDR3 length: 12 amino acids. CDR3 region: CASSERSGTQYF. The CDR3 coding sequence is TGTGCCAGCAGTGAAAGGTCAGGCACGCAGTATTTT.

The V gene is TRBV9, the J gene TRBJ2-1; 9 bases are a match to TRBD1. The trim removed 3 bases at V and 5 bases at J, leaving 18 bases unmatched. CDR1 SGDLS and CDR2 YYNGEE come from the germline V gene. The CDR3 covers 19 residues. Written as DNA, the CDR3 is TGTGCCAGCAGCGCCATCCCGGGACAGGGTGAACGGGGGGACAATGAGCAGTTCTTC. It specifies CASSAIPGQGERGDNEQFF.

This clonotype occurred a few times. In DNA form, the CDR3 reads TGCGCCAGCAGCGAGGGACAGGGAAGATCACCCCTCCACTTT. It translates to CASSEGQGRSPLHF. The chain links TRBV5-1 to TRBJ1-6; TRBD1 matches 9 bases. CDR1 is SGHRS and CDR2 is YFSETQ in the germline V gene. This CDR3 spans 14 amino acids. Germline trimming cut 4 bases from V and 10 bases from J; bases unmatched to any gene: 6.

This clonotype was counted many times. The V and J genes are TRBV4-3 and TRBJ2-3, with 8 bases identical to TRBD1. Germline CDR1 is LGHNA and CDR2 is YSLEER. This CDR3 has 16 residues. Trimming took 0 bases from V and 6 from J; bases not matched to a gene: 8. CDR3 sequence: CASSQDRPGGGDTQYF. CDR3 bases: TGCGCCAGCAGCCAAGATCGACCAGGGGGCGGGGATACGCAGTATTTT.

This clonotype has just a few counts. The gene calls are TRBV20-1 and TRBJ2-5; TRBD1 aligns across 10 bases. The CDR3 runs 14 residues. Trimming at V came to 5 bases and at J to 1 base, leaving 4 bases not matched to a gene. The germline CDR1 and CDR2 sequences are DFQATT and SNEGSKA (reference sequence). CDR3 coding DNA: TGCAGTGCTTCGGACAGGGGGGCCCAAGAGACCCAGTACTTC. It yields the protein CSASDRGAQETQYF.

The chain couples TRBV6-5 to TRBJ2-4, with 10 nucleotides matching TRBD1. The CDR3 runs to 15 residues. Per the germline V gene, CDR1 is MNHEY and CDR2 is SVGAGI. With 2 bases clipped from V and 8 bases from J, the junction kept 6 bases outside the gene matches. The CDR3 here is CASSYTGTGEHIQYF. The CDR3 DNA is TGTGCCAGCAGTTACACTGGGACAGGGGAGCACATTCAGTACTTC.

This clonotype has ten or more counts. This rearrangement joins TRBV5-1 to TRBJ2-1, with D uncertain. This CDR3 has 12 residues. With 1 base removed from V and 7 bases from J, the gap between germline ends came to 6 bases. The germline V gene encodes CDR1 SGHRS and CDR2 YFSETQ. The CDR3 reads CASSLTVNEQFF. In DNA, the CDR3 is TGCGCCAGCAGCTTGACAGTTAATGAGCAGTTCTTC. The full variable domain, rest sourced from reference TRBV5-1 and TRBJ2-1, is KAGVTQTPRYLIKTRGQQVTLSCSPISGHRSVSWYQQTPGQGLQFLFEYFSETQRNKGNFPGRFSGRQFSNSRSEMNVSTLELGDSALYLCASSLTVNEQFFGPGTRLTVL.

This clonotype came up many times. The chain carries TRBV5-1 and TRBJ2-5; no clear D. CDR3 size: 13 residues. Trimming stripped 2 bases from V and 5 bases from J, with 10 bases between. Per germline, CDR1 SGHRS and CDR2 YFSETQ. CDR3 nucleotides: TGCGCCAGCAGCTTCGGGTCGGCGGAGACCCAGTACTTC. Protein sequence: CASSFGSAETQYF.

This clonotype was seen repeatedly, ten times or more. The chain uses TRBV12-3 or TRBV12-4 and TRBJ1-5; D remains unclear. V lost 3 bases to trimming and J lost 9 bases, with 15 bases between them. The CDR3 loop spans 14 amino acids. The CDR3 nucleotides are TGTGCCAGCAGTTTTAGGAGGCGGGTGGCGCCCCAGCATTTT. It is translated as CASSFRRRVAPQHF.

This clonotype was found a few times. CDR3 amino acids: CAINTQGLGTEAFF. The CDR3 region has the DNA TGTGCCATCAATACGCAGGGGTTGGGCACTGAAGCTTTCTTT. The V gene is TRBV10-3, the J gene TRBJ1-1, with D maybe TRBD1 (6 bases). In germline, CDR1 is ENHRY, CDR2 SYGVKD. This CDR3 is 14 amino acids long. The V end lost 7 bases, the J end lost 4 bases, and 16 bases lay between the germline ends.

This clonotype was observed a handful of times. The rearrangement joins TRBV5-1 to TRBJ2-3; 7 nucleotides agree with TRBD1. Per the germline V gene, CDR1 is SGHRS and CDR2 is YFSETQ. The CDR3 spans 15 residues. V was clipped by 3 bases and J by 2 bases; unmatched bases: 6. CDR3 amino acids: CASSSDRRDTDTQYF. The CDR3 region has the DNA TGCGCCAGCAGCTCGGACAGGAGAGACACAGATACGCAGTATTTT.

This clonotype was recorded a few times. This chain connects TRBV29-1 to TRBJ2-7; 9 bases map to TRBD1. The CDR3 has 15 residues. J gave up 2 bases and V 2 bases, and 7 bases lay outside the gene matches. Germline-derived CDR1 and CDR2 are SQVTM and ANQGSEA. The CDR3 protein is CSVERTGAGAYEQYF. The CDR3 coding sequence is TGCAGCGTTGAAAGGACAGGGGCAGGCGCCTACGAGCAGTACTTC.

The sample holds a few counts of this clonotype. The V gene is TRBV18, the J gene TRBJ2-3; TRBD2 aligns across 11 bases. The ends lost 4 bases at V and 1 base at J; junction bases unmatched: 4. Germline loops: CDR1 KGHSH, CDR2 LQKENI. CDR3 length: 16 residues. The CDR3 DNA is TGTGCCAGCTCACGCTCGACTAGCGGGGGCACAGATACGCAGTATTTT. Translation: CASSRSTSGGTDTQYF.

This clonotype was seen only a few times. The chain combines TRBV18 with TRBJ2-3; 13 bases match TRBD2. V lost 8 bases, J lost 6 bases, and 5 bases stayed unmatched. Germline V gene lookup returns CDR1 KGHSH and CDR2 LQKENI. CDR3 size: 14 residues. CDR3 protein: CASGLAGAPDTQYF. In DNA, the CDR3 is TGTGCCAGCGGACTAGCGGGGGCCCCCGATACGCAGTATTTT.

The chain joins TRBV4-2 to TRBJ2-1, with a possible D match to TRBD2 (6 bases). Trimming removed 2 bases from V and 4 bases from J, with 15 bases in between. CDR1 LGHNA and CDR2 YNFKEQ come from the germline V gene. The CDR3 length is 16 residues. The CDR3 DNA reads TGTGCCAGCAGCCAAATACGGGGGACTTTATACAATGAGCAGTTCTTC. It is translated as CASSQIRGTLYNEQFF.

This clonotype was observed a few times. CDR3 region: CASSSRGRGNTEAFF. CDR3 nucleotides: TGCGCCAGCAGCTCCAGGGGGCGCGGGAACACTGAAGCTTTCTTT. J is TRBJ1-1 and V is TRBV5-1; 8 nucleotides agree with TRBD1. This CDR3 comprises 15 residues. V shed 3 bases and J 1 base; nucleotides not matched to a gene: 5. Germline V gene sequence: CDR1 SGHRS, CDR2 YFSETQ.

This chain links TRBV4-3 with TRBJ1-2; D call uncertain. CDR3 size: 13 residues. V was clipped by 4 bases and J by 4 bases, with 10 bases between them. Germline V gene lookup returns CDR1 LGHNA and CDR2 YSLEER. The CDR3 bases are TGCGCCAGCAGCCCCTCCCCGACCTATGGCTACACCTTC. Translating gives CASSPSPTYGYTF.

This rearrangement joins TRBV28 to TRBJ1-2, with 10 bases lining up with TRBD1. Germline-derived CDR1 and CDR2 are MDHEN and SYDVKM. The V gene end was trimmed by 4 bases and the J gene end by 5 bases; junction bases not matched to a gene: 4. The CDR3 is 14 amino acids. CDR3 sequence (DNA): TGTGCCAGCAGTTCCGGGACAGGGGTGTATGGCTACACCTTC. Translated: CASSSGTGVYGYTF.

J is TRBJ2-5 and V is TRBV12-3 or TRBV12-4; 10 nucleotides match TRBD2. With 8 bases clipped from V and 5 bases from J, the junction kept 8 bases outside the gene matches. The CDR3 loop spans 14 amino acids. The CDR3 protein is CASSQRGGMETQYF. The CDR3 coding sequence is TGTGCCAGCTCCCAGCGGGGGGGGATGGAGACCCAGTACTTC.

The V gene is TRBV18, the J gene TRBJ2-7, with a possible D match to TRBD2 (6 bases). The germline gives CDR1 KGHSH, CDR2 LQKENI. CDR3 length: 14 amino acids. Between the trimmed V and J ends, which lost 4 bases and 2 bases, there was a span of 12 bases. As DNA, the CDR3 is TGTGCCAGCTCACGCGGGACCCCCCCCTACGAGCAGTACGTC. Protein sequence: CASSRGTPPYEQYV.

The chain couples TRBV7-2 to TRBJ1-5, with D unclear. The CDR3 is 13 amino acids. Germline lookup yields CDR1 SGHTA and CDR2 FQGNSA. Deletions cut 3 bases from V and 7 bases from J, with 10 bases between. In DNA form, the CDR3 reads TGTGCCAGCAGCTTCGACCCCGACCAGCCCCAGCATTTT. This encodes CASSFDPDQPQHF. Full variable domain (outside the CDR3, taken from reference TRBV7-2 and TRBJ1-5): GAGVSQSPSNKVTEKGKDVELRCDPISGHTALYWYRQSLGQGLEFLIYFQGNSAPDKSGLPSDRFSAERTGGSVSTLTIQRTQQEDSAVYLCASSFDPDQPQHFGDGTRLSIL.

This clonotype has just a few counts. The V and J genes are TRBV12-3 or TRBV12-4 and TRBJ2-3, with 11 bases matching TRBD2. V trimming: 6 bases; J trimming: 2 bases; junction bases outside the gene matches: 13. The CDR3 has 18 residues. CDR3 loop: CASSLAGTSGTFTDTQYF. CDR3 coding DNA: TGTGCCAGCAGCCTGGCCGGGACTAGCGGAACCTTCACAGATACGCAGTATTTT.

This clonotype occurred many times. This chain's CDR3 is CSAEERGGSSSYNEQFF. CDR3 sequence (DNA): TGCAGTGCCGAGGAGCGGGGGGGCTCGAGCTCCTACAATGAGCAGTTCTTC. V usage is TRBV20-1 and J usage is TRBJ2-1, with TRBD2 identical over 10 bases. V gave up 6 bases and J gave up 0 bases; unmatched junction bases: 11. Germline CDR1 reads DFQATT; CDR2 reads SNEGSKA (reference sequence). The CDR3 contains 17 residues.

In DNA form, the CDR3 reads TGCAGCGTTGAAGGGAGCCAGCGGTCGGCTGAAGCTTTCTTT. Protein: CSVEGSQRSAEAFF. The chain uses TRBV29-1 and TRBJ1-1; D ambiguous. The V gene lost 1 base and the J gene lost 6 bases, with 15 bases spanning the gap. The CDR3 has 14 amino acids. The germline V gene encodes CDR1 SQVTM and CDR2 ANQGSEA.